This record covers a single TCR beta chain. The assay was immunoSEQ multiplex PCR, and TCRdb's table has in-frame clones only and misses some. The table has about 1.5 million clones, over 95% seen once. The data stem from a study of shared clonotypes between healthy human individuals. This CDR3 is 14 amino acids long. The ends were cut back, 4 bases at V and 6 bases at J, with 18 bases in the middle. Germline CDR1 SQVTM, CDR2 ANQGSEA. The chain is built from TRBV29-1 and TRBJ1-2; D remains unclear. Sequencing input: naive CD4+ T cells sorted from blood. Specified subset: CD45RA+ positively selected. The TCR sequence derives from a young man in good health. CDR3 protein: CSVAQWNGEDGYTF. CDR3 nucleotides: TGCAGCGTTGCCCAGTGGAATGGGGAGGATGGCTACACCTTC.